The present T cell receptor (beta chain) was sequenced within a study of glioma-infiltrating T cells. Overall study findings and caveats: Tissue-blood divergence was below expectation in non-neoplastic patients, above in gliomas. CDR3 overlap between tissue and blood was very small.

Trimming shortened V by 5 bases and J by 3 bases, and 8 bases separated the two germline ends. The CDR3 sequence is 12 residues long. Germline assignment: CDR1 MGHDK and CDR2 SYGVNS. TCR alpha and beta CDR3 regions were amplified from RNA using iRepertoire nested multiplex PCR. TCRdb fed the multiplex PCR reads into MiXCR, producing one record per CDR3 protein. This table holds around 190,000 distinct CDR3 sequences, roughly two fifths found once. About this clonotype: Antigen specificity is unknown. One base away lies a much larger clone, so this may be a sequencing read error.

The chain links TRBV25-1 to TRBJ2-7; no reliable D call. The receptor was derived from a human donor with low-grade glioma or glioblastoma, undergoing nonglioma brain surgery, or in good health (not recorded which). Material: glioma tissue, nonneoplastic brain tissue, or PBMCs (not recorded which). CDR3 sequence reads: CASSCTHYEQYF. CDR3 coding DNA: TGTGCCAGCAGTTGCACACACTACGAGCAGTACTTC.